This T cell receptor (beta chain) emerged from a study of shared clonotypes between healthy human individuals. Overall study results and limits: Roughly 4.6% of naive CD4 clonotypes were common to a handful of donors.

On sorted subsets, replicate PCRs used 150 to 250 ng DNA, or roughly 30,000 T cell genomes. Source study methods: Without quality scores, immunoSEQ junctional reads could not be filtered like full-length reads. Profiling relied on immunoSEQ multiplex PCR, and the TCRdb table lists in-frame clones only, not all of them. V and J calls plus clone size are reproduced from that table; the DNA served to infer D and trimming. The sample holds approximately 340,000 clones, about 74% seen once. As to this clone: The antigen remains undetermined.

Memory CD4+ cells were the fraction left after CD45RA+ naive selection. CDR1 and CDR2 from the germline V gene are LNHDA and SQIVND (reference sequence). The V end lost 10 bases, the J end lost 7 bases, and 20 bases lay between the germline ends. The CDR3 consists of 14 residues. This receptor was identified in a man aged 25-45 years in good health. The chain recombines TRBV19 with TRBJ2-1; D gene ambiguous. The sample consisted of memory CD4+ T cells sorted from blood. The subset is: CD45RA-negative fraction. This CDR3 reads CATHNCFTGNEQFF. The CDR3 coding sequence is TGTGCCACGCACAACTGCTTTACTGGGAATGAGCAGTTCTTC.